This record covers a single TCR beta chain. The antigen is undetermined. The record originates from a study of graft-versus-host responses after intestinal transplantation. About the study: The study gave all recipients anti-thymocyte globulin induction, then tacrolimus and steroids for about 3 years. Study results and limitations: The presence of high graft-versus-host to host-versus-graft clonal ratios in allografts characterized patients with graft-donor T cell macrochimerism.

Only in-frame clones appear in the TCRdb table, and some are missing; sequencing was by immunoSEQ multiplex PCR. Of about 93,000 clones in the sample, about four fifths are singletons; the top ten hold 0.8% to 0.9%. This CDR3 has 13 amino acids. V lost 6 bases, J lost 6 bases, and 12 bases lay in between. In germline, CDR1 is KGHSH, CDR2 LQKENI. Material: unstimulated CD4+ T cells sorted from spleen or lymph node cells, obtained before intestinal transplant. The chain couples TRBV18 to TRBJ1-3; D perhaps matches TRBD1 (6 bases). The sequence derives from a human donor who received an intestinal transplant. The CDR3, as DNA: TGTGCCAGCTCCCAAGGACAGTTAAACACCATATATTTT. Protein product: CASSQGQLNTIYF.